This T cell receptor (beta chain) emerged from a study of blood T cell repertoires in COVID-19. The CDR3 consists of 12 residues. The germline CDR1 and CDR2 sequences are SGDLS and YYNGEE. V was pared by 7 bases and J by 7 bases, with 9 bases between. As handled by the study authors: Estimation of nucleated cell counts relied on the amplification of reference gene primers. The method was immunoSEQ multiplex PCR; TCRdb's version includes in-frame clones alone and lacks a portion of them. The V and J calls and clone size are taken from that table; D and trimming were inferred from the DNA. The profile shows roughly 100,000 clones, just under 85% of them singletons.

Sequenced input: peripheral blood. The rearrangement uses TRBV9 and TRBJ1-6; D ambiguous. The source of this sequence is a man aged 35 to 55 with active or convalescent COVID-19. CDR3 bases: TGTGCCAGCGGTGTGAGGAATTCACCCCTCCACTTT. Protein: CASGVRNSPLHF. The variable domain in full, completed from reference TRBV9 and TRBJ1-6, reads DSGVTQTPKHLITATGQRVTLRCSPRSGDLSVYWYQQSLDQGLQFLIQYYNGEERAKGNILERFSAQQFPDLHSELNLSSLELGDSALYFCASGVRNSPLHFGNGTRLTVT.